Detailed here is one TCR beta chain. No cognate antigen has been identified for it. It has no much larger one-base neighbor in the sample; base qualities were not kept. Genomic DNA was extracted from sorted cells for sequencing of the TCRbeta CDR3 region. The immunoSEQ Assay was used for sequencing of TCRbeta CDR3 regions. The source is immuneACCESS, and TCRdb retained only in-frame sequences with V and J called. Part of the clones is not carried over; for the studies checked, unresolved V genes explain less than half of this, and the remainder is unexplained. For this sample there are 65,000 to 75,000 clones; about 89% appear just once. The ten biggest clones cover 3.5% to 5% of the sample. These data originate in a study of OX40 agonist ivuxolimab in advanced cancers. Describing the broader study: The costimulatory receptor OX40 (CD134) was targeted by ivuxolimab, a fully human IgG2 agonistic monoclonal antibody. Intravenous ivuxolimab was administered to patients every 2 weeks at six dose levels: 0.01, 0.1, 0.3, 1.5, 3 and 10 mg/kg. Of the approximately 54 dose-escalation patients, hepatocellular carcinoma was present in approximately 20, melanoma in approximately 15, renal cell carcinoma in 9 and head and neck cancer in 9. In the dose-escalation cohort, approximately 82% of patients were male, and the mean age was approximately 60 years with a range of roughly 23 to 90. Prior anti-PD-1, anti-PD-L1 or anti-CTLA-4 therapy was permitted, and checkpoint inhibitors had been received by about 44% of dose-escalation patients. Three dose-escalation patients achieved partial responses, one with hepatocellular carcinoma and two with cutaneous melanoma. The point of sequencing TCRbeta in the periphery was to test whether ivuxolimab changed TCR sequence diversity and drove clonal T-cell expansion. The paper covers the monotherapy dose-escalation part of the phase I ivuxolimab trial, which included N ≈ 57 patients. What the authors observed across the whole study: Antigen specificity was not determined for the clonally expanded peripheral T cells. Low levels of normalized T-cell clonal expansion were also seen in some patients who did not respond. In partial responders in the 0.1-3.0 mg/kg groups, normalized peripheral clonal expansion was found to be among the lowest, especially among CD8+ T cells. On average, CD8+ T cells showed more expanded clones than CD4+ T cells after ivuxolimab. At doses of 0.1 to 3.0 mg/kg, clonal expansion of both CD4+ and CD8+ blood T cells was observed from baseline to week 6.

Patients with a history of autoimmune disease or receiving systemic immunosuppression were excluded from the trial. In every dose cohort, peripheral blood was drawn for TCR sequencing at baseline, cycle 4 day 1, and cycle 7 day 1. The samples were drawn from a first-in-human, open-label, multicenter phase I dose-escalation trial of ivuxolimab. The trial enrolled adults with locally advanced or metastatic head and neck squamous cell, hepatocellular, melanoma or renal cell carcinoma. Before TCR sequencing, CD4+ and CD8+ T cells were separately sorted from peripheral blood. The receptor comes from an adult with an advanced solid tumor such as melanoma, head and neck, liver or kidney cancer. The source was CD4+ or CD8+ T cells sorted from blood, collected in a trial of the OX40 agonist ivuxolimab.

The nucleotide sequence is TGTGCCAGCTCAACGGGACTGCAAGAGACCCAGTACTTC. The resulting protein is CASSTGLQETQYF. The V gene is TRBV18 and the J gene is TRBJ2-5, and the D gene may be TRBD2, 6 bases matching. CDR1 is given as KGHSH and CDR2 as LQKENI, both from the germline V gene. The CDR3 contains 13 residues, cysteine and phenylalanine counted. Only the CDR3 DNA stays, 39 bases, in frame from base 1. Relative to germline, V is 5 bases shorter and J is 2 bases shorter, with 9 bases between their ends.